This is a list of T cell receptor beta chains from one sample in a study of T cells in narcolepsy. TCRdb's table, derived via immunoSEQ multiplex PCR, lists solely in-frame clones and lacks some. Of 34,000 or so clones in the sample, roughly 79% were seen once. Material for sequencing was memory (CD45RA-) CD4+ T cells from blood. Receptors were obtained from a human donor in good health. CDR3s include the opening cysteine and the closing phenylalanine or tryptophan. A D gene is named only where the DNA matches it firmly. Clone size is shown for a subset of rows, as once, few, many or a class of expanded clone.

j_gene: TRBJ1-4
d_gene: -
v_gene: TRBV10-2
abundance: -
CDR3nt: TGCGCCAGCAGGGTAGGGGTACCTAATGAAAAACTGTTTTTT
CDR3aa: CASRVGVPNEKLFF

j_gene: TRBJ1-5
d_gene: -
v_gene: TRBV6-1
abundance: -
CDR3nt: TGTGCCAGCAGTGAAGTTCAAACCACAGGGAAACGGCATTTT
CDR3aa: CASSEVQTTGKRHF

j_gene: TRBJ2-7
d_gene: -
v_gene: TRBV5-5
abundance: -
CDR3nt: TGTGCCAGCAGCTCCAGCTACGAGCAGTACTTC
CDR3aa: CASSSSYEQYF

j_gene: TRBJ2-5
d_gene: -
v_gene: TRBV27
abundance: few
CDR3nt: TGTGCCAGCAGTTTAGTATATAGTCCTTGGGAGACCCAGTACTTC
CDR3aa: CASSLVYSPWETQYF

j_gene: TRBJ2-2
d_gene: TRBD1
v_gene: TRBV6-1
abundance: -
CDR3nt: TGTGCCAGCAGTGTTTCAGGGGGCCTTACCGGGGAGCTGTTTTTT
CDR3aa: CASSVSGGLTGELFF

j_gene: TRBJ1-2
d_gene: TRBD1
v_gene: TRBV6-5
abundance: -
CDR3nt: TGTGCCAGCAGTACCCGGACAGGGAGCGGCTACACCTTC
CDR3aa: CASSTRTGSGYTF

j_gene: TRBJ2-1
d_gene: TRBD2
v_gene: TRBV27
abundance: -
CDR3nt: TGTGCCAGCAGTTCAAGCGGGAGGGCCTCTAAGCAGTTCTTC
CDR3aa: CASSSSGRASKQFF

j_gene: TRBJ1-2
d_gene: TRBD1
v_gene: TRBV5-4
abundance: few
CDR3nt: TGTGCCAGCAGCACACCGACAGGGGATGGCTACACCTTC
CDR3aa: CASSTPTGDGYTF

j_gene: TRBJ2-5
d_gene: -
v_gene: TRBV6-1
abundance: -
CDR3nt: TGTGCCAGCAGTACTGCCTTGGAGACCCAGTACTTC
CDR3aa: CASSTALETQYF

j_gene: TRBJ1-1
d_gene: -
v_gene: TRBV30
abundance: -
CDR3nt: TGTGCCTGGAGCCCGGGGGGCAACACTGAAGCTTTCTTT
CDR3aa: CAWSPGGNTEAFF

j_gene: TRBJ2-7
d_gene: -
v_gene: TRBV2
abundance: few
CDR3nt: TGTGCCAGCACATCCGCAGGGAAGACCTACGAGCAGTACTTC
CDR3aa: CASTSAGKTYEQYF

j_gene: TRBJ2-1
d_gene: -
v_gene: TRBV11-2
abundance: -
CDR3nt: TGTGCCAGCAGCTCCTGGGGCAATGAGCAGTTCTTC
CDR3aa: CASSSWGNEQFF

j_gene: TRBJ2-1
d_gene: TRBD2
v_gene: TRBV13
abundance: -
CDR3nt: TGTGCCAGCAGCTTGAGAAAGCGGACTAGCGGGAGTGAGAATGAGCAGTTCTTC
CDR3aa: CASSLRKRTSGSENEQFF

j_gene: TRBJ2-3
d_gene: TRBD1
v_gene: TRBV9
abundance: -
CDR3nt: TGTGCCAGCAGCGCGGACGGACAGGGACATACGCAGTATTTT
CDR3aa: CASSADGQGHTQYF

j_gene: TRBJ2-5
d_gene: -
v_gene: TRBV9
abundance: -
CDR3nt: TGTGCCAGCAGCGTCGGAGGCCAAGAGACCCAGTACTTC
CDR3aa: CASSVGGQETQYF

j_gene: TRBJ1-1
d_gene: -
v_gene: TRBV9
abundance: -
CDR3nt: TGTGCCAGCAGCCTCGAAGGGATTAGGGCCACTGAAGCTTTCTTT
CDR3aa: CASSLEGIRATEAFF

j_gene: TRBJ1-5
d_gene: TRBD1
v_gene: TRBV19
abundance: -
CDR3nt: TGTGCCACAGGGACAGGGTACCAGCCCCAGCATTTT
CDR3aa: CATGTGYQPQHF

j_gene: TRBJ1-2
d_gene: -
v_gene: TRBV29-1
abundance: -
CDR3nt: TGCAGCGTTGAAATCCGGCAGGGGTATGGCTACACCTTC
CDR3aa: CSVEIRQGYGYTF

j_gene: TRBJ1-2
d_gene: TRBD1
v_gene: TRBV5-1
abundance: once
CDR3nt: TGCGCCAGCAGCTTGGTCAGGGGGCAGGATGGCTGCACCTTC
CDR3aa: CASSLVRGQDGCTF

j_gene: TRBJ2-3
d_gene: -
v_gene: TRBV29-1
abundance: -
CDR3nt: TGCAGCGTTGATACTAGCCCAGATACGCAGTATTTT
CDR3aa: CSVDTSPDTQYF

j_gene: TRBJ1-1
d_gene: TRBD1
v_gene: TRBV11-3
abundance: -
CDR3nt: TGTGCCAGCAGCTTAGCCAACTGGGGACAGGGGAGGACTGAAGCTTTCTTT
CDR3aa: CASSLANWGQGRTEAFF

j_gene: TRBJ2-4
d_gene: -
v_gene: TRBV30
abundance: -
CDR3nt: TGTGCCTGGAGTGTGAACAACCAATTAATGAACATTCAGTACTTC
CDR3aa: CAWSVNNQLMNIQYF

j_gene: TRBJ2-7
d_gene: TRBD2
v_gene: TRBV11-2
abundance: -
CDR3nt: TGTGCCAGCAGTCGAACTAGCGGGAGATCTGGCGAGCAGTACTTC
CDR3aa: CASSRTSGRSGEQYF

j_gene: TRBJ1-3
d_gene: TRBD1
v_gene: TRBV19
abundance: -
CDR3nt: TGTGCCAGTAGTATCACGACAGGGGCTGGAAACACCATATATTTT
CDR3aa: CASSITTGAGNTIYF

j_gene: TRBJ1-5
d_gene: TRBD1
v_gene: TRBV5-6
abundance: -
CDR3nt: TGTGCCAGCAGCTTGCAGGCAGGGGGCAACAATCAGCCCCAGCATTTT
CDR3aa: CASSLQAGGNNQPQHF

j_gene: TRBJ1-3
d_gene: -
v_gene: TRBV30
abundance: -
CDR3nt: TGTGCCTGGAACAAAGTGTCTGGAAACACCATATATTTT
CDR3aa: CAWNKVSGNTIYF

j_gene: TRBJ2-2
d_gene: -
v_gene: TRBV27
abundance: -
CDR3nt: TGTGCCAGCAGCCCTGGGACGGTGAACACCGGGGAGCTGTTTTTT
CDR3aa: CASSPGTVNTGELFF

j_gene: TRBJ1-1
d_gene: -
v_gene: TRBV11-3
abundance: -
CDR3nt: TGTGCCAGCGGTGAAAGCTCAGACACTGAAGCTTTCTTT
CDR3aa: CASGESSDTEAFF

j_gene: TRBJ1-1
d_gene: -
v_gene: TRBV10-3
abundance: -
CDR3nt: TGTGCCACCGGACTAAAGGCGGGGGATTCTGAAGCTTTCTTT
CDR3aa: CATGLKAGDSEAFF

j_gene: TRBJ1-1
d_gene: TRBD1
v_gene: TRBV4-1
abundance: few
CDR3nt: TGCGCCAGCAGCCAACCCCGTTCGGGACAGTACACTGAAGCTTTCTTT
CDR3aa: CASSQPRSGQYTEAFF

j_gene: TRBJ2-5
d_gene: -
v_gene: TRBV7-2
abundance: -
CDR3nt: TGTGCCAGCAGCTTCAACCGAGGGGAGACCCAGTACTTC
CDR3aa: CASSFNRGETQYF

j_gene: TRBJ1-3
d_gene: -
v_gene: TRBV2
abundance: -
CDR3nt: TGTGCCAGCAGTGAAGGGCGGGGGCTCTCTGGAAACACCATATATTTT
CDR3aa: CASSEGRGLSGNTIYF

j_gene: TRBJ2-3
d_gene: -
v_gene: TRBV25-1
abundance: -
CDR3nt: TGTGCCAGCAGTAGTTGGGGGATAGATACGCAGTATTTT
CDR3aa: CASSSWGIDTQYF

j_gene: TRBJ1-3
d_gene: TRBD1
v_gene: TRBV6-5
abundance: few
CDR3nt: TGTGCCAGCAGGACAGGGGCAGAAAACACCATATATTTT
CDR3aa: CASRTGAENTIYF

j_gene: TRBJ2-7
d_gene: TRBD2
v_gene: TRBV6-6
abundance: few
CDR3nt: TGTGCCAGCAGAAGATTACTAGCGGGGACCTACGAGCAGTACTTC
CDR3aa: CASRRLLAGTYEQYF

j_gene: TRBJ2-1
d_gene: -
v_gene: TRBV10-3
abundance: -
CDR3nt: TGTGCCATCAGTGAGCCCCCCCAGCACAATGAGCAGTTCTTC
CDR3aa: CAISEPPQHNEQFF

j_gene: TRBJ2-3
d_gene: TRBD2
v_gene: TRBV28
abundance: once
CDR3nt: TGTGCCAGCAGTCGTGGCCCCTTAGCGGGAGGGTACACAGATACGCAGTATTTT
CDR3aa: CASSRGPLAGGYTDTQYF

j_gene: TRBJ2-6
d_gene: TRBD1
v_gene: TRBV27
abundance: -
CDR3nt: TGTGCCAGCTCTCCGGGACAGTTTAACTCTGGGGCCAACGTCCTGACTTTC
CDR3aa: CASSPGQFNSGANVLTF

j_gene: TRBJ2-3
d_gene: -
v_gene: TRBV7-3
abundance: -
CDR3nt: TGTGCCAGCAGCTTAACAGGGGGGGTAGATACGCAGTATTTT
CDR3aa: CASSLTGGVDTQYF

j_gene: TRBJ2-5
d_gene: -
v_gene: TRBV5-6
abundance: few
CDR3nt: TGTGCCAGCAGCTTGGGATCGAAGACCCAGTACTTC
CDR3aa: CASSLGSKTQYF

j_gene: TRBJ1-3
d_gene: TRBD1
v_gene: TRBV6-1
abundance: -
CDR3nt: TGTGCCACAGACAGGGCCTCTGGAAACACCATATATTTT
CDR3aa: CATDRASGNTIYF

j_gene: TRBJ1-1
d_gene: TRBD1
v_gene: TRBV2
abundance: -
CDR3nt: TGTGCCAGCAGGGATGACAGGGGGCTCGCTGAAGCTTTCTTT
CDR3aa: CASRDDRGLAEAFF

j_gene: TRBJ1-1
d_gene: -
v_gene: TRBV19
abundance: -
CDR3nt: TGTGCCAGTAGTAACAGACAGCCGACTGAAGCTTTCTTT
CDR3aa: CASSNRQPTEAFF

j_gene: TRBJ2-7
d_gene: -
v_gene: TRBV6-5
abundance: -
CDR3nt: TGTGCCAGCGGTTACTTTAGTGCAGGATACGAGCAGTACTTC
CDR3aa: CASGYFSAGYEQYF

j_gene: TRBJ2-7
d_gene: -
v_gene: TRBV15
abundance: -
CDR3nt: TGTGCCACCAGCAGAGGTGGGACCCAAGCCTACGAGCAGTACTTC
CDR3aa: CATSRGGTQAYEQYF

j_gene: TRBJ1-6
d_gene: -
v_gene: TRBV10-1
abundance: -
CDR3nt: TGCGCCAGCAGTCCTGACAGAAATTCACCCCTCCGCTTT
CDR3aa: CASSPDRNSPLRF

j_gene: TRBJ1-3
d_gene: -
v_gene: TRBV11-3
abundance: -
CDR3nt: TGTGCCAGCAGCCCTACACAGGGAGGGAACACCATATATTTT
CDR3aa: CASSPTQGGNTIYF

j_gene: TRBJ2-1
d_gene: TRBD1
v_gene: TRBV18
abundance: -
CDR3nt: TGTGCCAGCCACCCCCTGGGACAGGGGAACAATGAGCAGTTCTTC
CDR3aa: CASHPLGQGNNEQFF

j_gene: TRBJ1-2
d_gene: -
v_gene: TRBV5-4
abundance: -
CDR3nt: TGTGCCAGCAGCCTCTCCACAGGGACCTCTGGCTACACCTTC
CDR3aa: CASSLSTGTSGYTF

j_gene: TRBJ1-1
d_gene: TRBD1
v_gene: TRBV4-1
abundance: few
CDR3nt: TGCGCCAGCAGCCAGCCCACAGGGGGCGGGGAAGCTTTCTTT
CDR3aa: CASSQPTGGGEAFF

j_gene: TRBJ1-5
d_gene: -
v_gene: TRBV19
abundance: few
CDR3nt: TGTGCCAGTAGGACCCAGGGCCTCAATCAGCCCCAGCATTTT
CDR3aa: CASRTQGLNQPQHF

j_gene: TRBJ2-7
d_gene: -
v_gene: TRBV4-1
abundance: -
CDR3nt: TGCGCCAGCAGCCGAGACGAGACCTACGAGCAGTACTTC
CDR3aa: CASSRDETYEQYF

j_gene: TRBJ2-5
d_gene: -
v_gene: TRBV11-3
abundance: -
CDR3nt: TGTGCCAGCAGCTTATCGCTGTCGGAGACCCAGTACTTC
CDR3aa: CASSLSLSETQYF